These T cell receptor beta chains were read from a single sample in a study of blood T cell repertoires in COVID-19. Produced via immunoSEQ multiplex PCR; TCRdb's table is partial and in-frame only. The profile shows approximately 53,000 clones, under 85% of them singletons. The sequenced sample was peripheral blood. Receptors were obtained from a man aged 35-49 years with acute or convalescent COVID-19. The conserved cysteine and the conserved F or W are not part of the CDR3 here.

j_call | v_call | cdr3_aa
TRBJ1-6 | TRBV5-1 | ASSLGGTGPISYNSPLH
TRBJ2-5 | TRBV6-5 | ASSYRTGGETQY
TRBJ1-2 | TRBV5-1 | ASSTWTGSYGYT
TRBJ1-4 | TRBV9 | ASSVGHRSGEKLF
TRBJ2-7 | TRBV19 | ASSPQGRTNYEQY
TRBJ1-1 | TRBV19 | ASMLPGIGTEAF
TRBJ2-5 | TRBV24-1 | ATSDFKGARETQY
TRBJ2-5 | TRBV25-1 | ASSSSGLRAETQY
TRBJ1-2 | TRBV7-9 | ASSSTGGNYGYT
TRBJ1-2 | TRBV4-1 | ASSQGQGGPTKGGYT
TRBJ2-2 | TRBV24-1 | ATSDPGQGGGGELF
TRBJ1-6 | TRBV11-3 | ASSLPGSGSPLH
TRBJ1-4 | TRBV5-1 | ASSLVSGRSEKLF
TRBJ2-7 | TRBV2 | ASSETSGRVYEQY
TRBJ1-1 | TRBV6-5 | ASRGQIEAF
TRBJ1-3 | TRBV30 | AWSVLGQGRFSGNTIY
TRBJ1-4 | TRBV12-3/TRBV12-4 | ASSYQLGELF
TRBJ2-7 | TRBV5-1 | ASRDRGKREQY
TRBJ1-3 | TRBV19 | AISQGISGNTIY
TRBJ2-1 | TRBV27 | ASRRQGSYNEQF